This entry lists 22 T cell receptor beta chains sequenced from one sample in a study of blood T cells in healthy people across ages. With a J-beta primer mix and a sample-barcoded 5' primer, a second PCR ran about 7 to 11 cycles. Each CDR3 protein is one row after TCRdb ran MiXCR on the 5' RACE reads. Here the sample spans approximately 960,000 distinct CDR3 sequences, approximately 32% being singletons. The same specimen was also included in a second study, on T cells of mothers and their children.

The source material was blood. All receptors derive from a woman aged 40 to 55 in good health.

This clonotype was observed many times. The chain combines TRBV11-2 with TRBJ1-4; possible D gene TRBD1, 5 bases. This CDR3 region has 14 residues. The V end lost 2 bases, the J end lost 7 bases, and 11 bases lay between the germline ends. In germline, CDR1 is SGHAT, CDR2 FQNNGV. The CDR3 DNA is TGTGCCAGCAGCTTAAGCACAGGTGGTGAAAAACTGTTTTTT. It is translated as CASSLSTGGEKLFF.

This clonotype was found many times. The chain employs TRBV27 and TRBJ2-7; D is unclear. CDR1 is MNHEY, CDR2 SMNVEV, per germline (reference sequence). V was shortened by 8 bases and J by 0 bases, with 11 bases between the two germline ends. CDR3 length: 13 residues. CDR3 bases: TGTGCCAGCGGTTACCTGGACTCCTACGAGCAGTACTTC. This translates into CASGYLDSYEQYF.

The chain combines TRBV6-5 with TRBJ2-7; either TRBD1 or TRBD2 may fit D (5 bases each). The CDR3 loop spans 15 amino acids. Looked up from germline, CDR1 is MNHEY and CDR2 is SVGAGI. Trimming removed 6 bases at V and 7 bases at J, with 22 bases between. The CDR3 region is CASSYLPQGRGEQYF. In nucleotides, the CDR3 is TGTGCCAGCAGCTACCTCCCCCAGGGTCGGGGTGAGCAGTACTTC.

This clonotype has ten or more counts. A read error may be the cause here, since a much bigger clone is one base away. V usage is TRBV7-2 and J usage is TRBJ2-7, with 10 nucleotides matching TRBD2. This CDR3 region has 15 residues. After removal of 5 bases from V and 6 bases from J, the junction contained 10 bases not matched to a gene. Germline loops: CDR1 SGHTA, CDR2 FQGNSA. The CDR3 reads CASSPSGGGRVEQYF. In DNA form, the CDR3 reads TGTGCCAGCAGCCCTAGCGGGGGCGGTAGGGTCGAGCAGTACTTC.

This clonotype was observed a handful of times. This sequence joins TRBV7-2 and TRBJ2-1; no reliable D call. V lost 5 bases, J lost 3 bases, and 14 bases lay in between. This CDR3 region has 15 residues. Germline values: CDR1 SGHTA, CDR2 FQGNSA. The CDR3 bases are TGTGCCAGCAGCCTCGGTTTTACAGACTACAATGAGCAGTTCTTC. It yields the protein CASSLGFTDYNEQFF.

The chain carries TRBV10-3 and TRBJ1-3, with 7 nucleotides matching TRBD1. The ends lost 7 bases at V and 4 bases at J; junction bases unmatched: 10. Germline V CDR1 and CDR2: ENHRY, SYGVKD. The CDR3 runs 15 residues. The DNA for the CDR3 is TGTGCCATCACCAAGACAGGGACGGGGGGAAACACCATATATTTT. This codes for CAITKTGTGGNTIYF.

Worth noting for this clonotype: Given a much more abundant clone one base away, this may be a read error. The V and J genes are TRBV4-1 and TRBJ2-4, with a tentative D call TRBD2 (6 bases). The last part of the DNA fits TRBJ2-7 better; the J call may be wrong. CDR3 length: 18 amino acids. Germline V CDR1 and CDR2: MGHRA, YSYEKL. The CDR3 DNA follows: TGCGCCAGCAGCCAAGACCTGGGGCGGGGACGAGTCAACTACGAGCAGTACTTC. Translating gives CASSQDLGRGRVNYEQYF.

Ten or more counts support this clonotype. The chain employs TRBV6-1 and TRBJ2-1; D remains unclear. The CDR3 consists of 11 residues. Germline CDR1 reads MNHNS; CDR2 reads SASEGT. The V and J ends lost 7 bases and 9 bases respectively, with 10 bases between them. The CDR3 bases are TGTGCCAGCACTGTCTCTGGTGAGCAGTTCTTC. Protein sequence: CASTVSGEQFF.

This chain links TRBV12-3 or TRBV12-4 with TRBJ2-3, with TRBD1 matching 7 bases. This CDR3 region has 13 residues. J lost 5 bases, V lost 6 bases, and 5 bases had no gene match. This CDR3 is CASRDRTEDTQYF. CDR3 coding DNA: TGTGCCAGCAGGGACAGGACTGAAGATACGCAGTATTTT.

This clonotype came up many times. CDR3: CASSPRQAETYEQYF. CDR3 sequence (DNA): TGTGCCAGCAGCCCTCGACAGGCCGAAACCTACGAGCAGTACTTC. The chain has TRBV9 and TRBJ2-7; D may be TRBD1 (6 bases). V was clipped by 4 bases and J by 2 bases, with 16 bases between them. CDR3 length equals 15 residues. Germline CDR1 reads SGDLS; CDR2 reads YYNGEE.

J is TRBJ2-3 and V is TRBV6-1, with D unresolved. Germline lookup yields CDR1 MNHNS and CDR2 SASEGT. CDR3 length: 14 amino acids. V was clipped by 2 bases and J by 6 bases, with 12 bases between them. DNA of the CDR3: TGTGCCAGCAGTGAAAACACCCCCCCGGATACGCAGTATTTT. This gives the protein CASSENTPPDTQYF.

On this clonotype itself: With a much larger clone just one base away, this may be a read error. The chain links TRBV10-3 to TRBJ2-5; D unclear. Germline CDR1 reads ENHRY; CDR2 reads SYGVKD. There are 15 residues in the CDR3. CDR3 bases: TGTGTCATCAGTGAGTCCCAGACTGACCCGGAGACCCAGTACTTC. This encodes CVISESQTDPETQYF.

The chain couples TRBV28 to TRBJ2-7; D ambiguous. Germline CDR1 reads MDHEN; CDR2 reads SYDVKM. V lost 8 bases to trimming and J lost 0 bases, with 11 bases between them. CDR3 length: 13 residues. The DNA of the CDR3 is TGTGCCAGCCTAACACTTGACTCCTACGAGCAGTACTTC. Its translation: CASLTLDSYEQYF.

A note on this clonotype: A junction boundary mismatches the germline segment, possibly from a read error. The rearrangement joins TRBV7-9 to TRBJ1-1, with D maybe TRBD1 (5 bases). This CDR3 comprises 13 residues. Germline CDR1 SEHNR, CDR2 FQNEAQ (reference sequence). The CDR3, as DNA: TGTGTCAGCAGCGCCACTGGGACCCCTGAAGCTTTCTTT. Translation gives CVSSATGTPEAFF. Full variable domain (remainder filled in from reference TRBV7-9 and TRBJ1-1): DTGVSQNPRHKITKRGQNVTFRCDPISEHNRLYWYRQTLGQGPEFLTYFQNEAQLEKSRLLSDRFSAERPKGSFSTLEIQRTEQGDSAMYLCVSSATGTPEAFFGQGTRLTVV.

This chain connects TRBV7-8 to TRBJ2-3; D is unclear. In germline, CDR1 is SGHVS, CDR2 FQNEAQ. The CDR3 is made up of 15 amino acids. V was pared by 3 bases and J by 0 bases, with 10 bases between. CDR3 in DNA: TGTGCCAGCAGCTTTTTCTTTAGTAGCACAGATACGCAGTATTTT. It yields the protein CASSFFFSSTDTQYF.

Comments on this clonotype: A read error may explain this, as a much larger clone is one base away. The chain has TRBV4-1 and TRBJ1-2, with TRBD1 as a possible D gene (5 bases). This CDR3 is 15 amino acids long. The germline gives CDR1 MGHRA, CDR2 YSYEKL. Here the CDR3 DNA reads TGCGCCAGCAGCCAAGAATTGGGACTTAACTATGGCTGCACCTTC. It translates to CASSQELGLNYGCTF.

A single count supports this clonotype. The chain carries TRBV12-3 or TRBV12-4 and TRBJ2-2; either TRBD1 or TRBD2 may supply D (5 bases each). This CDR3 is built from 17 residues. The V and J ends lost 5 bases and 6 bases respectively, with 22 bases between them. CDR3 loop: CASSLFRGKGFPGELFF. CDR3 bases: TGTGCCAGCAGTCTATTCCGGGGCAAGGGGTTTCCCGGGGAGCTGTTTTTT.

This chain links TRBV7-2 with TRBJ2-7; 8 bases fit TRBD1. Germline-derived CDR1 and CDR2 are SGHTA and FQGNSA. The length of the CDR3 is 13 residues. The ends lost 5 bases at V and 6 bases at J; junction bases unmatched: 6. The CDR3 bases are TGTGCCAGCAGCATTGGGACAGGCGCCGAGCAGTACTTC. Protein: CASSIGTGAEQYF.

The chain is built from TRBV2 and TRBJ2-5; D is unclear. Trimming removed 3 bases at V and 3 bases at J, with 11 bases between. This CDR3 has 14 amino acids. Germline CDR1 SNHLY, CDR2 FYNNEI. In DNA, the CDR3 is TGTGCCAGCAGTGATCCTCACCGTGAAGAGACCCAGTACTTC. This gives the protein CASSDPHREETQYF.

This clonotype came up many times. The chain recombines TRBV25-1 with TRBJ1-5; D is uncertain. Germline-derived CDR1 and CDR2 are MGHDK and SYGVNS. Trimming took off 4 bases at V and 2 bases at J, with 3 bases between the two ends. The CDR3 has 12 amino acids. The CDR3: CASSGGNQPQHF. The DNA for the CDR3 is TGTGCCAGCAGTGGGGGCAATCAGCCCCAGCATTTT.

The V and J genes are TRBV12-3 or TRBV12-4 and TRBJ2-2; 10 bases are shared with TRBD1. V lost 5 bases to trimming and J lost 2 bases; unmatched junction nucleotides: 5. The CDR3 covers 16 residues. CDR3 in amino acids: CASSDRGLVNTGELFF. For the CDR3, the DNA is TGTGCCAGCAGTGACAGGGGGCTGGTAAACACCGGGGAGCTGTTTTTT.

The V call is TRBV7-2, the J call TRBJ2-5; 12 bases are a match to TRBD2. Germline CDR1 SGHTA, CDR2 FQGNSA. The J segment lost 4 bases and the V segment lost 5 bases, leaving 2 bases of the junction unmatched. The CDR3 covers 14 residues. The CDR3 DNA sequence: TGTGCCAGCAGCCAGACTAGCGGGGGAGAGACCCAGTACTTC. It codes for CASSQTSGGETQYF.